The entry below gives a single T cell receptor (beta chain) sequence along with its context. The sample comes from a study of blood T cell repertoires in COVID-19. For the study at large: Samples came from the United States, Italy and Spain, spanning acute and convalescent COVID-19. T cells, B-cell-depleted T cells, or PBMCs provided the cDNA or gDNA that served as material.

Methods used by the authors: Reference gene primer amplification yielded estimated nucleated cell counts. Using immunoSEQ multiplex PCR, the repertoire was profiled, and TCRdb retains in-frame clones only, with some absent. The V and J calls and clone size come from that table; D and trimming were worked out from the DNA. This table holds 55,000 to 80,000 clones, 75% to 90% found once. The CDR3 runs to 16 residues. CDR1 and CDR2 (germline): LNHDA, SQIVND (reference sequence). V lost 3 bases, J lost 6 bases, and 17 bases lay in between. J is TRBJ2-2 and V is TRBV19; no clear D gene. This TCR was sampled from a man aged 50-59 years with acute or convalescent COVID-19. Sequencing was performed on peripheral blood. The CDR3 DNA is TGTGCCAGTAGTATGATGGGCTCCGGTTTCGCCGGGGAGCTGTTTTTT. It specifies CASSMMGSGFAGELFF.